Listed below are T cell receptor beta chains from one sample, sequenced in a study of T-cell memory formation after mild COVID-19. In TCRdb, the 5' RACE reads were re-called with MiXCR into one record per CDR3 protein. The sample has tens of thousands of distinct CDR3 sequences; 16% are singletons. Specimen: PBMCs or a T cell subset sorted from them (not recorded which). Receptors originate from an adult woman who had mild COVID-19 (a few samples of this study predate the infection). Cell type and time point are not known. Each CDR3 is given with its conserved first and last residue. Each record gives: CDR3 DNA, CDR3 protein, clone size, D gene, V gene, J gene. D genes are given only for firm matches. Rows may omit the clone size; those that give it use once, few, many or a size class.

cdr3_nt: TGTGCCAGCAGTTTATTGGGGGAATTCATTTCACCCCTCCACTTT
cdr3_aa: CASSLLGEFISPLHF
clone_size: -
d_call: -
v_call: TRBV27
j_call: TRBJ1-6

cdr3_nt: TGTGCCAGCCATGTAACAGGGGGGGCTGAAGCTTTCTTT
cdr3_aa: CASHVTGGAEAFF
clone_size: -
d_call: TRBD1
v_call: TRBV18
j_call: TRBJ1-1

cdr3_nt: TGCAGTGGGGACCACGAAGAGACCCAGTACTTC
cdr3_aa: CSGDHEETQYF
clone_size: -
d_call: -
v_call: TRBV20-1
j_call: TRBJ2-5

cdr3_nt: TGTGCCATCAGTGAGACCGGGACAGCTTCCTACGAGCAGTACTTC
cdr3_aa: CAISETGTASYEQYF
clone_size: few
d_call: TRBD1
v_call: TRBV10-3
j_call: TRBJ2-7

cdr3_nt: TGTGCCAGCAGCCCAGAAGGGGTCCTGAACACTGAAGCTTTCTTT
cdr3_aa: CASSPEGVLNTEAFF
clone_size: -
d_call: -
v_call: TRBV9
j_call: TRBJ1-1

cdr3_nt: TGCGCCAGCAACCCAGTATACAGGGGGGGACAGGGCGTTCATCACGACAATGAGCAGTTCTTC
cdr3_aa: CASNPVYRGGQGVHHDNEQFF
clone_size: -
d_call: TRBD1
v_call: TRBV5-1
j_call: TRBJ2-1

cdr3_nt: TGCGCCAGCAGCTTGGACGGAGCCTTAACTAATGAAAAACTGTTTTTT
cdr3_aa: CASSLDGALTNEKLFF
clone_size: -
d_call: -
v_call: TRBV5-1
j_call: TRBJ1-4

cdr3_nt: TGTGCCAGCAGCCAAGATTCCGGGCCATCCTACGAGCAGTACTTC
cdr3_aa: CASSQDSGPSYEQYF
clone_size: -
d_call: -
v_call: TRBV3-1
j_call: TRBJ2-7

cdr3_nt: TGCGCCAGCAGCCTCGATGACACCCACTATGGCTACACCTTC
cdr3_aa: CASSLDDTHYGYTF
clone_size: -
d_call: -
v_call: TRBV10-1
j_call: TRBJ1-2

cdr3_nt: TGTGCCAGCAGCTTAGAAGAAGGGACAGACATCTACGAGCAGTACTTC
cdr3_aa: CASSLEEGTDIYEQYF
clone_size: -
d_call: TRBD1
v_call: TRBV7-9
j_call: TRBJ2-7